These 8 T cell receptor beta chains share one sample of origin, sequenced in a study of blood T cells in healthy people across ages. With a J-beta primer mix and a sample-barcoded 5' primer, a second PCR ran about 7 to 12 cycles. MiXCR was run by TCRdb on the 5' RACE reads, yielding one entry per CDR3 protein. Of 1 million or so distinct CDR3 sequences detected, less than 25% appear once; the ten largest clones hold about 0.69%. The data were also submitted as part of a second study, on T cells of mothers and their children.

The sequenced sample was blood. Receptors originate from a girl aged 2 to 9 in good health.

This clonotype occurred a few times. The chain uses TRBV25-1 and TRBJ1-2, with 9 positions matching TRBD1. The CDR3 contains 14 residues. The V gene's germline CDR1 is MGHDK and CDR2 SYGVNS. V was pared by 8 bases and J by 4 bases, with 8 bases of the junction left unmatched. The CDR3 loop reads CASLGQGHSYGYTF. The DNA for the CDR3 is TGTGCCAGCTTAGGACAGGGGCATAGCTATGGCTACACCTTC.

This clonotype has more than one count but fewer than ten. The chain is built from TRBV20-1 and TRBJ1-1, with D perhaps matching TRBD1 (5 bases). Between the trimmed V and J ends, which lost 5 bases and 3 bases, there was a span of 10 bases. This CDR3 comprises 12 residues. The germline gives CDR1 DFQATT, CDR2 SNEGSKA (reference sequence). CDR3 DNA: TGCAGTGCTCTTGACAGTTACACTGAAGCTTTCTTT. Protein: CSALDSYTEAFF.

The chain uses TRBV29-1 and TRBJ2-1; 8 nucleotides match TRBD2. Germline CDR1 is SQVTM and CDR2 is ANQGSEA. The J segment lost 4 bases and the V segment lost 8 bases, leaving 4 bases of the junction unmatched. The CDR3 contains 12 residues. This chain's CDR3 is CSHVAGYNEQFF. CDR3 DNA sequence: TGCAGCCACGTAGCGGGATACAATGAGCAGTTCTTC.

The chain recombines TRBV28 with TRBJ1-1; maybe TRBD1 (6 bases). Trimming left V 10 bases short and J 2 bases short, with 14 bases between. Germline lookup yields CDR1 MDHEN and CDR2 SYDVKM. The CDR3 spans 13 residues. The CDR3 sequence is CATRWTANTEAFF. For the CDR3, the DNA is TGTGCCACCCGATGGACAGCCAACACTGAAGCTTTCTTT.

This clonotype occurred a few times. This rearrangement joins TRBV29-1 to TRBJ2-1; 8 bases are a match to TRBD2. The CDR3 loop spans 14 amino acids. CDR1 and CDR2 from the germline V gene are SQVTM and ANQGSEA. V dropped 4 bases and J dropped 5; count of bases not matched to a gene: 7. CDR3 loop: CSVGGTRDNNEQFF. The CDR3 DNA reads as TGCAGCGTTGGAGGGACTAGGGATAACAATGAGCAGTTCTTC.

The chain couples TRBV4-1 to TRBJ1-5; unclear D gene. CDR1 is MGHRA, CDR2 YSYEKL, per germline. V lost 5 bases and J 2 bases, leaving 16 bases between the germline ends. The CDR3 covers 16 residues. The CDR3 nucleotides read TGCGCCAGCAGCAAAGGAACTAACTACGGCAATCAGCCCCAGCATTTT. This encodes CASSKGTNYGNQPQHF.

CDR3 region: CASSPQGGFQETQYF. The CDR3, as DNA: TGTGCCAGCAGCCCCCAGGGGGGGTTCCAAGAGACCCAGTACTTC. The rearrangement uses TRBV7-2 and TRBJ2-5, with D perhaps given as TRBD1 or TRBD2 (7 bases each). Germline V gives CDR1 SGHTA, CDR2 FQGNSA. V was pared by 5 bases and J by 1 base, with 14 bases between. The CDR3 is 15 residues long.

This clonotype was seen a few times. CDR3 residues: CASSPTRTTQETQYF. The CDR3, as DNA: TGTGCCAGCAGCCCGACTCGGACGACGCAAGAGACCCAGTACTTC. The chain is built from TRBV14 and TRBJ2-1; D gene uncertain. Gene TRBJ2-5 matches the end of the DNA better, so the J call may be wrong. The CDR3 has 15 amino acids. The germline V gene encodes CDR1 SGHDN and CDR2 FVKESK.